A single sample gave rise to the 8 T cell receptor beta chains below, sequenced in a study of blood T cell repertoires in COVID-19. TCRdb's copy holds only in-frame clones and misses some; the assay was immunoSEQ multiplex PCR. The sample contains 230,000 or so clones, roughly 87% of which appear only once. Sequenced material: peripheral blood. All receptors come from a woman aged 40 to 49 who had recovered from COVID-19.

The chain employs TRBV15 and TRBJ2-7; 9 bases align to TRBD1. The trim removed 0 bases at V and 0 bases at J, leaving 3 bases unmatched. Germline assignment: CDR1 LNHNV and CDR2 YYDKDF (reference sequence). This CDR3 has 16 amino acids. CDR3 DNA sequence: TGTGCCACCAGCAGAGAAAGGACAGGGGCCTCCTACGAGCAGTACTTC. Translated: CATSRERTGASYEQYF.

This clone is a singleton in its sample. The chain couples TRBV5-4 to TRBJ2-7, with D perhaps matching TRBD2 (6 bases). V dropped 4 bases and J dropped 6 bases, with 14 bases sitting between them. Germline loops: CDR1 SGHNT, CDR2 YYREEE (reference sequence). The CDR3 is made up of 13 amino acids. The CDR3 loop reads CASSTSDGGEQYF. DNA of the CDR3: TGTGCCAGCAGCACCTCCGACGGGGGCGAGCAGTACTTC.

The genes are TRBV6-5 and TRBJ2-1; TRBD2 agrees at 8 bases. Germline CDR1 and CDR2: MNHEY and SVGAGI. The CDR3 has 14 amino acids. The V gene end was trimmed by 8 bases and the J gene end by 8 bases; junction bases not matched to a gene: 11. The CDR3 DNA is TGTGCCAGCCAGACCGGGACTAGTATCTATGAGCAGTTCTTC. Translating it yields CASQTGTSIYEQFF.

The chain couples TRBV27 to TRBJ1-1; 8 bases agree with TRBD1. This CDR3 contains 11 residues. The germline V gene has CDR1 MNHEY and CDR2 SMNVEV (reference sequence). The junction had 1 base not matched to a gene; V was cut back by 9 bases and J by 4 bases. For the CDR3, the DNA is TGTGCCAGAGACAGGGGCACTGAAGCTTTCTTT. Protein sequence: CARDRGTEAFF.

In DNA, the CDR3 is TGTGCCACCAGTGCCCGGGGGAGCACAGATACGCAGTATTTT. Translated, it gives CATSARGSTDTQYF. This chain uses TRBV24-1 with TRBJ2-3, with a tentative D call TRBD2 (6 bases). Looked up from germline, CDR1 is KGHDR and CDR2 is SFDVKD. V lost 5 bases to trimming and J lost 0 bases, with 8 bases between them. The CDR3 has 14 residues.

The chain combines TRBV30 with TRBJ1-2; D call uncertain. The CDR3 totals 13 residues. The germline gives CDR1 GTSNPN, CDR2 SVGIG (reference sequence). V was pared by 0 bases and J by 8 bases, with 13 bases between. CDR3 region: CAWSVGVAGGYTF. CDR3 DNA sequence: TGTGCCTGGAGTGTTGGGGTGGCGGGGGGCTACACCTTC.

J is TRBJ2-1 and V is TRBV7-9; 7 nucleotides line up with TRBD1. The J segment lost 1 base and the V segment lost 4 bases, leaving 1 base of the junction unmatched. Germline V gene data show CDR1 as SEHNR and CDR2 as FQNEAQ (reference sequence). The length of the CDR3 is 14 residues. This CDR3 is CASSSQGSYNEQFF. The CDR3 DNA reads as TGTGCCAGCAGCTCACAGGGGTCCTACAATGAGCAGTTCTTC. The full variable domain, with the rest looked up from reference TRBV7-9 and TRBJ2-1, is DTGVSQNPRHKITKRGQNVTFRCDPISEHNRLYWYRQTLGQGPEFLTYFQNEAQLEKSRLLSDRFSAERPKGSFSTLEIQRTEQGDSAMYLCASSSQGSYNEQFFGPGTRLTVL.

The rearrangement links TRBV5-1 to TRBJ1-2, with 7 bases fitting TRBD1. There are 13 residues in the CDR3. With 0 bases clipped from V and 8 bases from J, the junction kept 4 bases outside the gene matches. Per the germline V gene, CDR1 is SGHRS and CDR2 is YFSETQ. The DNA for the CDR3 is TGCGCCAGCAGCTTGGAAGGGGGCCAGGGCTACACCTTC. This gives the protein CASSLEGGQGYTF.